These T cell receptor beta chains were read from a single sample in a study of blood T cell repertoires in COVID-19. Generated by immunoSEQ multiplex PCR, the TCRdb table keeps only in-frame clones and is missing some. This sample has 100,000 to 150,000 clones, with about 89% found just once. The sample taken for sequencing was peripheral blood. The receptors were sampled from a man aged 55 to 69 with COVID-19, enrolled during active disease. CDR3s include the opening cysteine and the closing phenylalanine or tryptophan. A D gene is named only where the DNA matches it firmly. Clone size is not always given. Where it is, it says once, few, many or a class for expanded clones.

V gene: TRBV5-1; clone size: NA; D gene: NA; J gene: TRBJ2-3; CDR3 protein: CASSEGADTQYF; CDR3 DNA: TGCGCCAGCAGCGAGGGGGCAGATACGCAGTATTTT
V gene: TRBV6-5; clone size: NA; D gene: NA; J gene: TRBJ1-3; CDR3 protein: CASIPDGRAGNTIYF; CDR3 DNA: TGTGCCAGCATTCCGGACGGGAGAGCTGGAAACACCATATATTTT
V gene: TRBV2; clone size: NA; D gene: TRBD1; J gene: TRBJ1-4; CDR3 protein: CASSEAPGQGNEKLFF; CDR3 DNA: TGTGCCAGCAGTGAAGCTCCGGGACAGGGTAATGAAAAACTGTTTTTT
V gene: TRBV27; clone size: NA; D gene: TRBD1; J gene: TRBJ2-7; CDR3 protein: CASRLFGQVEGEQYF; CDR3 DNA: TGTGCCAGCCGACTTTTCGGACAGGTTGAGGGCGAGCAGTACTTC
V gene: TRBV10-3; clone size: NA; D gene: NA; J gene: TRBJ2-3; CDR3 protein: CAISVSGFADTQYF; CDR3 DNA: TGTGCCATCAGTGTTTCAGGGTTTGCAGATACGCAGTATTTT
V gene: TRBV7-2; clone size: NA; D gene: NA; J gene: TRBJ1-3; CDR3 protein: CASSTYRGNTIYF; CDR3 DNA: TGTGCCAGCAGCACCTACAGGGGAAACACCATATATTTT
V gene: TRBV29-1; clone size: NA; D gene: NA; J gene: TRBJ2-1; CDR3 protein: CSVHKSTAEQFF; CDR3 DNA: TGCAGCGTTCATAAGTCGACAGCCGAGCAGTTCTTC
V gene: TRBV3-1/TRBV3-2; clone size: once; D gene: NA; J gene: TRBJ2-2; CDR3 protein: CASSQEYYTGELFF; CDR3 DNA: TGTGCCAGCAGCCAAGAGTACTACACCGGGGAGCTGTTTTTT
V gene: TRBV7-9; clone size: once; D gene: NA; J gene: TRBJ1-6; CDR3 protein: CASSLAAGANYNSPLHF; CDR3 DNA: TGTGCCAGCAGCTTAGCGGCAGGGGCTAACTATAATTCACCCCTCCACTTT
V gene: TRBV9; clone size: NA; D gene: TRBD1; J gene: TRBJ1-2; CDR3 protein: CASSAWTGYNYGYTF; CDR3 DNA: TGTGCCAGCAGCGCATGGACAGGCTATAACTATGGCTACACCTTC
V gene: TRBV19; clone size: NA; D gene: NA; J gene: TRBJ1-3; CDR3 protein: CASSVGTTDYLSGNTIYF; CDR3 DNA: TGTGCCAGTAGTGTCGGGACAACCGACTACCTCTCTGGAAACACCATATATTTT